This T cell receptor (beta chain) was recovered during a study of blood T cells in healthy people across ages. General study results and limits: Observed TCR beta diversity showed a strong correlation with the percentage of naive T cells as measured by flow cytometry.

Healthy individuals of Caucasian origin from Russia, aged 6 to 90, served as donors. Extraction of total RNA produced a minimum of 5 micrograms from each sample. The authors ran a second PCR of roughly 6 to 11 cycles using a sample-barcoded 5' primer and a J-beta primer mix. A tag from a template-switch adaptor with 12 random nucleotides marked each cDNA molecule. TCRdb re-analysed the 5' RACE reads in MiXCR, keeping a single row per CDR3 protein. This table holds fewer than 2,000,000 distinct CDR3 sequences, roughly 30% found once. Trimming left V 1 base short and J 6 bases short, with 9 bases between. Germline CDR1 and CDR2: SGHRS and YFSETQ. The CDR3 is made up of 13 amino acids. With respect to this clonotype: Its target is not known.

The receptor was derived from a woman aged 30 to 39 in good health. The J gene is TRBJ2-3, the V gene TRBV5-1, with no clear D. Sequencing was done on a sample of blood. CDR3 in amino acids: CASSLSPVDTQYF. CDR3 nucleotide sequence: TGCGCCAGCAGCTTGTCCCCCGTCGATACGCAGTATTTT. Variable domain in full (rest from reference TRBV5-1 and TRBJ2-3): KAGVTQTPRYLIKTRGQQVTLSCSPISGHRSVSWYQQTPGQGLQFLFEYFSETQRNKGNFPGRFSGRQFSNSRSEMNVSTLELGDSALYLCASSLSPVDTQYFGPGTRLTVL.